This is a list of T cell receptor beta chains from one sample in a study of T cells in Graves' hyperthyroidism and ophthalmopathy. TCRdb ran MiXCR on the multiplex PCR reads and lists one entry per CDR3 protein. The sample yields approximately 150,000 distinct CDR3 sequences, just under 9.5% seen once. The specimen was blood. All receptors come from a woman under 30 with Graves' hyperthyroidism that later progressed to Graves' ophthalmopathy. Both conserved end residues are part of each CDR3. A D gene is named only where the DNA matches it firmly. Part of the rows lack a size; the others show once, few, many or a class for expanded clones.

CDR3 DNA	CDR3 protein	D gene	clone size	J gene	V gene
TGTGCCAGCTCACCACCGACGGGGACAGGGGTCGGAAACACCATATATTTT	CASSPPTGTGVGNTIYF	TRBD1	once	TRBJ1-3	TRBV18
TGTGCCTGGAATGGGAACGCACGGACAGATGAAGCTTTCTTT	CAWNGNARTDEAFF	-	-	TRBJ1-1	TRBV30
TGTGCCAGCAGCCCGAGCGGAGCCAGCTCCTACAATGAGCAGTTCTTC	CASSPSGASSYNEQFF	-	many	TRBJ2-1	TRBV5-5
TGTGCCAGCAGCGCATGGGGTACTGAAGCTTTCTTT	CASSAWGTEAFF	-	many	TRBJ1-1	TRBV6-1
TGTGCCAGCAGCTCCCCTAAAGGCGTGGCAGGTCCGAACACCGGGGAGCTGTTTTTT	CASSSPKGVAGPNTGELFF	-	many	TRBJ2-2	TRBV7-9
TGTGCCAGCAGCTTTAGGGGTGGCAATGAGCAGTTCTTC	CASSFRGGNEQFF	-	-	TRBJ2-1	TRBV5-4
TGTGCCAGCAGTTTGGTGGCGGAGAACACCGGGGAGCTGTTTTTT	CASSLVAENTGELFF	-	many	TRBJ2-2	TRBV12-3/TRBV12-4
TGTGCCAGCAGTTATGGGACAGGGTTTACTGAAGCTTTCTTT	CASSYGTGFTEAFF	TRBD1	many	TRBJ1-1	TRBV6-1
TGCGCCAGCAGTGATCCTAGGCGGGGACTAGCGGGGGCCTACAATGAGCAGTTCTTC	CASSDPRRGLAGAYNEQFF	TRBD2	many	TRBJ2-1	TRBV10-2
TGTGCCAGCAGTTTCCAACTAGCGGGAGGGCGGAATGAGCAGTTCTTC	CASSFQLAGGRNEQFF	TRBD2	many	TRBJ2-1	TRBV6-2/TRBV6-3
TGTGCCTGGAGTGAATATGGACGGACCTCTGGAAACACCATATATTTT	CAWSEYGRTSGNTIYF	-	many	TRBJ1-3	TRBV30
TGTGCCTGGAGGTCGACAGGGGACACAAATACGCAGTATTTT	CAWRSTGDTNTQYF	TRBD1	few	TRBJ2-3	TRBV30
TGTGCCAGCAGCCCTAATACAGGGTTTGTTGACTACGAGCAGTACTTC	CASSPNTGFVDYEQYF	-	many	TRBJ2-7	TRBV7-2
TGTGCCAGCAGCTACAGGGGCTGGACTGAAGCTTTCTTT	CASSYRGWTEAFF	TRBD1	many	TRBJ1-1	TRBV2
TGTGCCAGCAGCCAAAGACTAGCGCGGAGCTCCTACAATGAGCAGTTCTTC	CASSQRLARSSYNEQFF	TRBD2	many	TRBJ2-1	TRBV7-9
TGTGCCAGTAGTGTTCAGGGGGCGAACGGCGAGCAGTACTTC	CASSVQGANGEQYF	TRBD1	many	TRBJ2-7	TRBV19
TGTGCCAGCAGCTTTAGTGGGATAGCGTCCTACAATGAGCAGTTCTTC	CASSFSGIASYNEQFF	-	few	TRBJ2-1	TRBV5-6
TGTGCCAGTAGTATTTACACGGGAGGGGCATCCGGGGAGCTGTTTTTT	CASSIYTGGASGELFF	TRBD2	few	TRBJ2-2	TRBV19
TGTGCCAGCATCCCATGGCGATCTGAAGCTTTCTTT	CASIPWRSEAFF	-	many	TRBJ1-1	TRBV6-1
TGTGCCCTGAAGGGGGGGGCTCAAGAGACCCAGTACTTC	CALKGGAQETQYF	-	-	TRBJ2-5	TRBV7-9
TGTGCCAGCAGCGTAAAATTTGGGGAGCTGTTTTTT	CASSVKFGELFF	-	many	TRBJ2-2	TRBV9
TGTGCCAGCAAAGACTGGCCGTTAGGAGCTTTCTTT	CASKDWPLGAFF	-	many	TRBJ1-1	TRBV6-1
TGTGCCAGCAGCGCCTCGGGACAGGGGGTCGGATCCGGGGAGCTGTTTTTT	CASSASGQGVGSGELFF	TRBD1	many	TRBJ2-2	TRBV9
TGTGCCAGCAGTGGCGGGAGGGCCGTCAATGAGCAGTTCTTC	CASSGGRAVNEQFF	TRBD2	many	TRBJ2-1	TRBV9
TGCAGTGCCCCTAGGGGGACAGGGACCGAAAAACTGTTTTTT	CSAPRGTGTEKLFF	TRBD1	many	TRBJ1-4	TRBV20-1
TGTGCCAGCAGCTTGCCAGGGACGGACGAGCAGTACTTC	CASSLPGTDEQYF	-	-	TRBJ2-7	TRBV5-4
TGTGCCAGCAGCGTAGACGGATCTTATGGCTACACCTTC	CASSVDGSYGYTF	-	many	TRBJ1-2	TRBV9
TGTGCCAGCAGCTCGAGAGGGTTCAGACAGCCCCAGCATTTT	CASSSRGFRQPQHF	-	-	TRBJ1-5	TRBV5-6
TGTGCCAGCAGTCCGAGAGGACAGGGCCGTCAGCCCCAGCATTTT	CASSPRGQGRQPQHF	TRBD1	many	TRBJ1-5	TRBV6-1
TGTGCCAGCAGCTTAGCTTTACAGGGACGCACAGATACGCAGTATTTT	CASSLALQGRTDTQYF	-	few	TRBJ2-3	TRBV7-9
TGTGCCAGTAGTCCCAATGATCAGCCCCAGCATTTT	CASSPNDQPQHF	-	many	TRBJ1-5	TRBV19
TGCAGTGCTAGAGAAACCAGCCTAGCCAAAAACATTCAGTACTTC	CSARETSLAKNIQYF	-	-	TRBJ2-4	TRBV20-1
TGTGCCAGCAGCCAAGCGAGGACAGGGGGCCACGAGCAGTACTTC	CASSQARTGGHEQYF	TRBD1	many	TRBJ2-7	TRBV3-1
TGTGCCTGGACGGACCCAGAATATAGCAATCAGCCCCAGCATTTT	CAWTDPEYSNQPQHF	-	-	TRBJ1-5	TRBV30
TGCGCCAGCAGCCAAGAGTTGTCTAGCGGATACACCGGGGAGCTGTTTTTT	CASSQELSSGYTGELFF	TRBD2	few	TRBJ2-2	TRBV4-1
TGCAGTGCCCCAGACGTCGACATCGAAACAGCGGGAGGATCGAACACCGGGGAGCTGTTTTTT	CSAPDVDIETAGGSNTGELFF	TRBD2	-	TRBJ2-2	TRBV20-1
TGTGCCAGCACCCCCGCCAGATTTAACAACGAGCAGTACTTC	CASTPARFNNEQYF	-	few	TRBJ2-7	TRBV6-1
TGTGCCAGCAGCTTCCCAGGGGGCTTGACCGGGGAGCTGTTTTTT	CASSFPGGLTGELFF	TRBD1	many	TRBJ2-2	TRBV5-6
TGTGCCTGGAGTAACTACAACAATCAGCCCCAGCATTTT	CAWSNYNNQPQHF	-	-	TRBJ1-5	TRBV30
TGCAGTGTTCTCAGGGTAGTGGGCACTGAAGCTTTCTTT	CSVLRVVGTEAFF	-	many	TRBJ1-1	TRBV20-1
TGCAGTGCTAGATTAGACAGGACCTACGAGCAGTACTTC	CSARLDRTYEQYF	-	many	TRBJ2-7	TRBV20-1
TGTGCCAGCAGCCGAACCCGGGGTGGAAAAGAGACCCAGTACTTC	CASSRTRGGKETQYF	-	few	TRBJ2-5	TRBV5-5
TGTGCCAGCAGTTACTCGGCAGACACAGATACGCAGTATTTT	CASSYSADTDTQYF	-	many	TRBJ2-3	TRBV6-6
TGCAGTGCTAGGGAGGGGGGTCCCGGTGAAGCTTTCTTT	CSAREGGPGEAFF	-	many	TRBJ1-1	TRBV20-1
TGCAGTGCTCCTAGCGGGGAACACTACGAGCAGTACTTC	CSAPSGEHYEQYF	TRBD2	many	TRBJ2-7	TRBV20-1
TGTGCCAGCAGCTCACCCTACGGGACTAGCGGGAGGGCCCGCGAAGAGACCCAGTACTTC	CASSSPYGTSGRAREETQYF	TRBD2	many	TRBJ2-5	TRBV7-9
TGTGCCAGCAGCTTATGGGGATCCTACAATGAGCAGTTCTTC	CASSLWGSYNEQFF	-	many	TRBJ2-1	TRBV11-1
TGTGCCAGCCTCGGGGCGTTTAGGGACAGGGAGCCCCACTATGGCTACACCTTC	CASLGAFRDREPHYGYTF	TRBD1	many	TRBJ1-2	TRBV28
TGTGCCAGCAGCTTATTGGGGGGAGATGATCAAAATGGCTACACCTTC	CASSLLGGDDQNGYTF	-	many	TRBJ1-2	TRBV7-9
TGCGCCAGCAGCCTGAATAGGGTCCAAGAGACCCAGTACTTC	CASSLNRVQETQYF	-	few	TRBJ2-5	TRBV4-1
TGTGCCAGCAGTCAACTGACAGGGGGAGATACGCAGTATTTT	CASSQLTGGDTQYF	TRBD1	many	TRBJ2-3	TRBV2
TGCAGTGCGAGGGGGCAAGCGGGAGCTTCCGAGACCCAGTACTTC	CSARGQAGASETQYF	-	many	TRBJ2-5	TRBV20-1
TGTGCCAGCAGCCCAGACAGGGTGGGTAACTATGGCTACACCTTC	CASSPDRVGNYGYTF	TRBD1	few	TRBJ1-2	TRBV3-1
TGTGCCAGCAGCTTAATCTGGGAGAGAGCTTTCTTT	CASSLIWERAFF	-	many	TRBJ1-1	TRBV13
TGTGCCAGCAGAAACGGGGGCTCTGGAAACACCATATATTTT	CASRNGGSGNTIYF	-	many	TRBJ1-3	TRBV2